The clone carrying this T cell receptor (beta chain) was seen a single time. The antigen remains unidentified. This entry belongs to a study of OX40 agonist ivuxolimab in advanced cancers. General observations from the study: Clones of CD4+ and CD8+ blood T cells grew by week 6 at doses of 0.1 to 3.0 mg/kg.

Autoimmune disease history or systemic immunosuppression excluded patients. Using immunoSEQ multiplex PCR, the repertoire was profiled, and TCRdb retains in-frame clones only, with some absent. The sample includes 70,000 or so clones, roughly 87% seen only once; the top ten take 1.3%. Germline CDR1 and CDR2: SGHDT and YYEEEE. Trimming at V came to 4 bases and at J to 4 bases, leaving 8 bases not matched to a gene. CDR3 length: 16 amino acids. The origin of this receptor is an adult with an advanced solid tumor such as melanoma, head and neck, liver or kidney cancer. The chain recombines TRBV5-6 with TRBJ1-2; 12 bases are a match to TRBD1. The source was CD4+ or CD8+ T cells sorted from blood, collected in a trial of the OX40 agonist ivuxolimab. Here the CDR3 DNA reads TGTGCCAGCAGCAGGGGCGGGACAGGGGGCGTCTATGGCTACACCTTC. Its translation: CASSRGGTGGVYGYTF.